Listed here are 17 T cell receptor beta chains from one sample, sequenced in a study of CD8 T cells in ankylosing spondylitis. The study's findings and limits: What appeared characteristic of ankylosing spondylitis blood was a TCR beta motif of fewer than ten highly homologous variants.

These receptors' targets are unknown. In TCRdb, the 5' RACE reads were re-called with MiXCR into one record per CDR3 protein. The repertoire holds approximately 550,000 distinct CDR3 sequences, about 13% seen once, with under 7.5% in the top ten. The sequenced sample consisted of blood, either unsorted or a sorted T cell fraction (not recorded which). The origin of the receptors is a male donor with ankylosing spondylitis.

The chain recombines TRBV5-6 with TRBJ2-1, with D maybe TRBD2 (6 bases). Germline V CDR1 and CDR2: SGHDT, YYEEEE. V was shortened by 3 bases and J by 11 bases, with 24 bases between the two germline ends. CDR3 length equals 16 residues. The CDR3 bases are TGTGCCAGCAGCTCCACGGGACTCCCCGACGGGGGAAAGCAGTTCTTC. Its protein product is CASSSTGLPDGGKQFF.

The chain uses TRBV12-3 or TRBV12-4 and TRBJ2-2, with 10 bases identical to TRBD2. This CDR3 comprises 17 residues. V lost 4 bases, J lost 4 bases, and 9 bases stayed unmatched. CDR3 in amino acids: CASSSPTSGTVTGELFF. The CDR3 DNA reads TGTGCCAGCAGTTCGCCCACTAGCGGGACAGTCACCGGGGAGCTGTTTTTT.

The J gene is TRBJ1-3, the V gene TRBV27; D not resolved. The CDR3 is made up of 15 amino acids. Looked up from germline, CDR1 is MNHEY and CDR2 is SMNVEV (reference sequence). Trimming left V 5 bases short and J 0 bases short, with 11 bases between. The CDR3 DNA reads TGTGCCAGCAGTGTGACGGGTTTCTCTGGAAACACCATATATTTT. Translating gives CASSVTGFSGNTIYF.

This clonotype was detected only a few times. V and J are TRBV3-1 and TRBJ2-1; possibly TRBD1 for D (6 bases). Germline V gene sequence: CDR1 LGHDT, CDR2 YNNKEL (reference sequence). The CDR3 covers 15 residues. The V and J ends lost 7 bases and 0 bases respectively, with 13 bases between them. CDR3 in amino acids: CASTPDRSSYNEQFF. In DNA, the CDR3 is TGTGCCAGCACCCCTGACAGGAGCTCCTACAATGAGCAGTTCTTC.

The chain is built from TRBV5-1 and TRBJ1-2; D ambiguous. This CDR3 comprises 17 residues. CDR1 SGHRS and CDR2 YFSETQ come from the germline V gene. With 0 bases removed from V and 4 bases from J, the gap between germline ends came to 19 bases. CDR3 DNA sequence: TGCGCCAGCAGCTTGGCCATGAGCACAGTCTCTTTCTATGGCTACACCTTC. Translated: CASSLAMSTVSFYGYTF.

A few counts support this clonotype. The rearrangement links TRBV2 to TRBJ2-3, with D maybe TRBD1 (6 bases). CDR1 is SNHLY, CDR2 FYNNEI, per germline. Trimming took 5 bases from V and 3 from J, leaving 24 bases between them. The CDR3 length is 18 residues. The CDR3 nucleotides are TGTGCCAGCAGTAACACACCCCGGGACACCTTGACGACAGATACGCAGTATTTT. The encoded protein is CASSNTPRDTLTTDTQYF. Filled out from reference TRBV2 and TRBJ2-3, the complete variable domain reads EPEVTQTPSHQVTQMGQEVILRCVPISNHLYFYWYRQILGQKVEFLVSFYNNEISEKSEIFDDQFSVERPDGSNFTLKIRSTKLEDSAMYFCASSNTPRDTLTTDTQYFGPGTRLTVL.

The V and J genes are TRBV3-1 and TRBJ1-1, with a tentative D call TRBD1 (5 bases). Germline values: CDR1 LGHDT, CDR2 YNNKEL (reference sequence). With 1 base removed from V and 1 base from J, the gap between germline ends came to 13 bases. The CDR3 has 16 amino acids. The CDR3 reads CASSQGDHRPNTEAFF. CDR3 nucleotides: TGTGCCAGCAGCCAAGGGGACCACAGACCGAACACTGAAGCTTTCTTT.

V usage is TRBV12-3 or TRBV12-4 and J usage is TRBJ1-5; D uncertain. Deletions cut 6 bases from V and 0 bases from J, with 12 bases between. This CDR3 spans 15 amino acids. In DNA form, the CDR3 reads TGTGCCAGCAGGCCCACACGCTATAGCAATCAGCCCCAGCATTTT. Protein product: CASRPTRYSNQPQHF.

This clonotype was seen more than once but under ten times. This rearrangement joins TRBV20-1 to TRBJ2-1; 10 nucleotides match TRBD2. This CDR3 region has 15 residues. From germline, CDR1 is DFQATT and CDR2 SNEGSKA (reference sequence). Trimming cost V 0 bases and J 9 bases; bases outside gene matches: 8. The CDR3 sequence is CSARDRTSGAFEQFF. The CDR3 DNA reads as TGCAGTGCTAGAGATCGGACTAGCGGTGCTTTTGAGCAGTTCTTC.

The J gene is TRBJ2-1, the V gene TRBV5-5; the D is unclear. This CDR3 spans 15 amino acids. V shed 0 bases and J shed 10 bases, with 17 bases lying between them. Germline loops: CDR1 SGHKS, CDR2 YYEKEE (reference sequence). CDR3: CASSLAASGAGEQFF. The CDR3 DNA is TGTGCCAGCAGCTTGGCCGCCTCTGGAGCTGGGGAGCAGTTCTTC.

The sample holds a few counts of this clonotype. This chain connects TRBV5-1 to TRBJ2-3; D remains ambiguous. The ends were cut back, 4 bases at V and 1 base at J, with 13 bases in the middle. The CDR3 contains 15 residues. Germline CDR1 and CDR2: SGHRS and YFSETQ. The CDR3 protein is CASSQGPQGTDTQYF. The CDR3 region has the DNA TGCGCCAGCAGCCAAGGACCCCAGGGCACAGATACGCAGTATTTT.

Only a few counts were recorded for this clonotype. The V gene is TRBV15, the J gene TRBJ2-7; possible D gene TRBD1, 5 bases. Germline V gene lookup returns CDR1 LNHNV and CDR2 YYDKDF (reference sequence). This CDR3 spans 14 amino acids. The V end was cut by 1 base, the J end by 3 bases, with 10 bases between. CDR3 loop: CATSRAQQVYEQYF. CDR3 DNA sequence: TGTGCCACCAGCAGAGCCCAACAGGTCTACGAGCAGTACTTC.

The rearrangement joins TRBV5-1 to TRBJ1-1; a weak D match, TRBD1 (5 bases). CDR1 is SGHRS, CDR2 YFSETQ, per germline. This CDR3 has 18 residues. V lost 4 bases and J 10 bases, leaving 32 bases between the germline ends. CDR3 region: CASSPSPHNGIKSGTAFF. In nucleotides, the CDR3 is TGCGCCAGCAGCCCCTCCCCCCACAACGGAATAAAATCCGGGACAGCTTTCTTT.

This clonotype has only a few counts. The chain combines TRBV7-2 with TRBJ2-3, with 8 bases fitting TRBD2. This CDR3 is built from 15 residues. The V and J ends lost 5 bases and 4 bases, in that order; junction bases with no gene match: 8. Germline V gene sequence: CDR1 SGHTA, CDR2 FQGNSA. CDR3 loop: CASSPHGGAADTQYF. CDR3 DNA sequence: TGTGCCAGCAGCCCCCACGGGGGGGCTGCAGATACGCAGTATTTT.

The V and J genes are TRBV6-1 and TRBJ2-3; no reliable D call. Between the trimmed V and J ends, which lost 2 bases and 1 base, there was a span of 7 bases. This CDR3 region has 14 residues. Germline CDR1 reads MNHNS; CDR2 reads SASEGT. The CDR3 DNA is TGTGCCAGCAGTGAAACCCAACGCACAGATACGCAGTATTTT. Translation: CASSETQRTDTQYF.

This rearrangement joins TRBV20-1 to TRBJ2-7, with 7 bases fitting TRBD2. The CDR3 runs 15 residues. Germline-derived CDR1 and CDR2 are DFQATT and SNEGSKA (reference sequence). With V trimmed by 3 bases and J by 0 bases, 8 bases remained unmatched. The CDR3, as DNA: TGCAGTGCTAGTCTTCTGAGCGGGGCCTCCTACGAGCAGTACTTC. It translates to CSASLLSGASYEQYF.

The chain uses TRBV7-8 and TRBJ2-3; 14 bases align to TRBD2. Germline CDR1 is SGHVS and CDR2 is FQNEAQ. V was clipped by 5 bases and J by 4 bases; unmatched bases: 8. This CDR3 is built from 17 residues. The CDR3 is CASSARTSGRPADTQYF. DNA of the CDR3: TGTGCCAGCAGCGCCCGGACTAGCGGGAGGCCGGCAGATACGCAGTATTTT. The whole variable domain, filled in from reference TRBV7-8 and TRBJ2-3, reads GAGVSQSPRYKVAKRGQDVALRCDPISGHVSLFWYQQALGQGPEFLTYFQNEAQLDKSGLPSDRFFAERPEGSVSTLKIQRTQQEDSAVYLCASSARTSGRPADTQYFGPGTRLTVL.